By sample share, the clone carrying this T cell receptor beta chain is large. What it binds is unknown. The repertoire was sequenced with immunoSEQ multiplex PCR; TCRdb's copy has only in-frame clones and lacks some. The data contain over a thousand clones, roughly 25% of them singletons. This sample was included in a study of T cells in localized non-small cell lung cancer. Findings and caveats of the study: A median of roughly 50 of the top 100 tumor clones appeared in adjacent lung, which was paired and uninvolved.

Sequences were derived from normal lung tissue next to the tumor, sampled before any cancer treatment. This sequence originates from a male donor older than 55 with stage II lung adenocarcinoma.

As DNA, the CDR3 is TGCAGCGTTGACCGACCAGGCCCAATGGGCACTGAAGCTTTCTTT. The encoded protein is CSVDRPGPMGTEAFF. The chain couples TRBV29-1 to TRBJ1-1; no firm D call. The CDR3 has 15 amino acids. The V and J ends lost 3 bases and 4 bases respectively, with 18 bases between them. CDR1 is SQVTM, CDR2 ANQGSEA, per germline.